This TCR beta chain comes out of a study of CD8 T cells in Susac syndrome (dated by TCRdb to the late 2010s). Looking at the study overall: The study used repertoire sequencing to test whether antigen drove CD8+ T cell activation and differentiation in Susac syndrome. Study-level results and caveats: The number of individuals in the TCR sequencing and HLA analysis was acknowledged as relatively small.

Concerning this clonotype itself: It has no known antigen specificity. There are no base qualities to consult, and no much larger clone falls within one base.

Peripheral blood CD8+ and CD4+ T cells from healthy donors, Susac syndrome patients and multiple sclerosis patients were profiled using high-throughput TCR beta sequencing. Healthy donors were included as age- and sex-matched controls. CD8+ TEMRA cells were enriched by FACS, while bulk CD8+ and CD4+ T cells were purified by magnetic negative isolation. Blood was collected in EDTA tubes and processed within 24 hours, with PBMCs isolated through density gradient centrifugation. PBMCs intended for TCR sequencing were cryopreserved in liquid nitrogen and were subsequently thawed in a 37 degrees C water bath. A purity of at least 90% was achieved for sorted or isolated CD4+, CD8+ and CD8+ TEMRA cells. RNA was extracted with the RNeasy kit and 0.5 to 1 ug was reverse transcribed using random hexamers. The immunoSEQ multiplex PCR assay, which covers 54 Vbeta and 13 Jbeta segments, was used to amplify TCR beta CDR3 regions. PCR amplification bias was corrected using a synthetic template baseline for primer optimization and computational correction. Per the source publication's procedure: Reads were annotated to V, D and J genes according to IMGT and were analyzed with immunoSEQ Analyzer, with only productive sequences retained. Clonality was calculated as one minus the Shannon entropy normalized by log2 of the number of productive unique sequences. For each patient and control, public and private clones were evaluated within the 100 most prevalent clones. Susac-specific clones were defined as absent from healthy and MS cohorts, 850 to 1,300 published viral clones and other ImmuneACCESS disease sequences. Clones were called with MiXCR by TCRdb after fastp trimmed the public reads at Q25, and only in-frame beta chains were retained. Identical CDR3 proteins give one entry, which carries the most common genes and DNA. These V and J calls derive from TCRdb rather than the authors' analysis. This sample gives around 130,000 distinct CDR3 sequences in total; 94% of them show up just once. The ten largest clonotypes hold 0.095% to 0.1% of the sample.

The receptor was isolated from a human donor in good health. The sample consisted of CD4+ T cells from PBMCs.

The CDR3 here reads CASSPGQGGYEQYF. The nucleotides read TGCGCCAGCAGCCCCGGACAGGGCGGCTACGAGCAGTACTTC. The chain couples TRBV5-1 to TRBJ2-7, with 8 central nucleotides matching TRBD1. After removal of 4 bases from V and 3 bases from J, the junction retains 6 bases not matched to a gene. CDR1 and CDR2, looked up from the germline V gene, are SGHRS and YFSETQ. The CDR3 holds 14 amino acids from the cysteine to the phenylalanine. Kept here is only the CDR3 DNA, which spans 42 bases and is read in frame from base 1.